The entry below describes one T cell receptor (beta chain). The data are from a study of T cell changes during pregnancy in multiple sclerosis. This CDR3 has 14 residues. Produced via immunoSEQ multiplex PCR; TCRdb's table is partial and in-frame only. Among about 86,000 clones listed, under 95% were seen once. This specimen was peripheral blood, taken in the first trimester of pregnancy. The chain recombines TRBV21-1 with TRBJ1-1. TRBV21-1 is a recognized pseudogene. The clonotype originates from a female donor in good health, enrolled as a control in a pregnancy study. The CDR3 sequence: CASSKGGALGEAFF. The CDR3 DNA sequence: TGTGCCAGCAGCAAAGGCGGCGCCCTCGGAGAAGCTTTCTTT.